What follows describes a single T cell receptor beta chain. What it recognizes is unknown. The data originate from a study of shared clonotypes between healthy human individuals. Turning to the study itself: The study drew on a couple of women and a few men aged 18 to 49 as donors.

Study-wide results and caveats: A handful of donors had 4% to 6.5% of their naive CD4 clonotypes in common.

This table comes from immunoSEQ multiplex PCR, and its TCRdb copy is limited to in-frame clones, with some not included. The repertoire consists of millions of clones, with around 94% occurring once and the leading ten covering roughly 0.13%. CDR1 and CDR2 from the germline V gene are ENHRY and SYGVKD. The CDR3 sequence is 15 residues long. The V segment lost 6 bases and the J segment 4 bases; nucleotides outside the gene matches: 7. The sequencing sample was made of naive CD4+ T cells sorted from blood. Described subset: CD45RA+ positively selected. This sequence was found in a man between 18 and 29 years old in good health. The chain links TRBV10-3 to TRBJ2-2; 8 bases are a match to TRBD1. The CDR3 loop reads CAISQGAQSTGELFF. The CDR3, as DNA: TGTGCCATCAGCCAGGGGGCGCAAAGCACCGGGGAGCTGTTTTTT.